The sequence of this T cell receptor beta chain was determined in a study of shared clonotypes between healthy human individuals. Study at large: For every donor, three CD4 naive, three CD4 memory, two CD8 naive and one CD8 memory plates were used.

CDR1 is SGHKS and CDR2 is YYEKEE in the germline V gene (reference sequence). Trimming shortened V by 7 bases and J by 3 bases, and 14 bases separated the two germline ends. The CDR3 spans 14 residues. This clone was seen a handful of times. Replicate PCRs run on sorted subsets employed 200 ng DNA, some 33,000 T cell genomes. Authors' methods: With immunoSEQ giving junction-only sequences and no quality scores, filtering differed. The method was immunoSEQ multiplex PCR; TCRdb's version includes in-frame clones alone and lacks a portion of them. The V and J calls and clone size were taken over from that table, and D and trimming were inferred from the DNA. The sample holds under 150,000 clones, 65% to 75% seen once.

This TCR was sampled from a woman aged 30 to 39 in good health. The sample comprised memory CD8+ T cells sorted from blood. The subset here: CD45RO+ cells pooled with CCR7-negative TemRA cells. J is TRBJ2-1 and V is TRBV5-5; possibly TRBD2 for D (6 bases). Here the CDR3 reads CASEMAGNYNEQFF. CDR3 sequence (DNA): TGTGCCAGCGAGATGGCGGGAAACTACAATGAGCAGTTCTTC. The full variable domain, its missing parts supplied by reference TRBV5-5 and TRBJ2-1, is DAGVTQSPTHLIKTRGQQVTLRCSPISGHKSVSWYQQVLGQGPQFIFQYYEKEERGRGNFPDRFSARQFPNYSSELNVNALLLGDSALYLCASEMAGNYNEQFFGPGTRLTVL.